Below, 6 T cell receptor beta chains from the same sample are listed, as sequenced in a study of CD4+ T cells in melanoma (dated by TCRdb to between 2021 and 2024). Preparation of the library involved the immunoSEQ multiplex PCR assay. This is the immuneACCESS table as TCRdb keeps it, with only in-frame sequences that have V and J called. A part of the clones is gone; compared with another copy, unresolved V genes explain less than half, and the rest is unexplained. This sample lists some 150,000 clones; around 90% were detected once. Of the sample, over 1.5% is held by the ten largest clones. The receptors were gathered from a human donor with melanoma.

This clone appeared once. J is TRBJ1-4 and V is TRBV7-3, with TRBD1 matching 8 bases. CDR3 length equals 13 residues. The V gene's germline CDR1 is SGHTA and CDR2 FQGTGA. Germline trimming cut 5 bases from V and 7 bases from J; bases unmatched to any gene: 3. The CDR3 sequence is CASSPGQGEKLFF. CDR3 in DNA: TGTGCCAGCAGCCCTGGACAGGGTGAAAAACTGTTTTTT.

In this sample, this clone turned up a few times. This sequence joins TRBV5-4 and TRBJ1-1; D gene ambiguous. The length of the CDR3 is 15 residues. Per the germline V gene, CDR1 is SGHNT and CDR2 is YYREEE (reference sequence). Trimming pared 4 bases from V and 1 base from J, leaving 14 bases between. The CDR3 DNA sequence: TGTGCCAGCAGCCCTAGACGGTTAGGGAACACTGAAGCTTTCTTT. This sequence encodes CASSPRRLGNTEAFF.

The rearrangement uses TRBV10-1 and TRBJ2-1; the match to TRBD2 covers 9 bases. The V gene's germline CDR1 is WNHNN and CDR2 SYGVQD (reference sequence). The CDR3 is 14 residues long. The ends lost 3 bases at V and 9 bases at J; junction bases unmatched: 6. CDR3 coding DNA: TGCGCCAGCAGTGATGGGACTAGCTTTGGTGAGCAGTTCTTC. Translated: CASSDGTSFGEQFF.

The V call is TRBV10-2, the J call TRBJ2-7; unclear D gene. Germline-derived CDR1 and CDR2 are WSHSY and SAAADI. V gave up 2 bases and J gave up 10 bases, with 9 bases separating them. CDR3 length: 11 residues. The CDR3 DNA reads as TGCGCCAGCAGTGAGGAATATCGTCAGTACTTC. Amino acids: CASSEEYRQYF.

The CDR3 here is CASSFRQSTEAFF. The CDR3 DNA reads TGTGCCAGTAGTTTCAGACAGAGCACCGAAGCTTTCTTT. The chain joins TRBV19 to TRBJ1-1, with D possibly TRBD1 on 5 matching bases. Trimming shortened V by 5 bases and J by 8 bases, and 15 bases separated the two germline ends. This CDR3 has 13 amino acids. Germline V lookup: CDR1 LNHDA, CDR2 SQIVND (reference sequence). The full variable domain, its missing parts supplied by reference TRBV19 and TRBJ1-1, is DGGITQSPKYLFRKEGQNVTLSCEQNLNHDAMYWYRQDPGQGLRLIYYSQIVNDFQKGDIAEGYSVSREKKESFPLTVTSAQKNPTAFYLCASSFRQSTEAFFGQGTRLTVV.

The chain combines TRBV5-6 with TRBJ1-2; D gene unclear. Trimming removed 4 bases from V and 0 bases from J, with 4 bases in between. Looked up from germline, CDR1 is SGHDT and CDR2 is YYEEEE. The CDR3 loop spans 12 amino acids. The CDR3 DNA sequence: TGTGCCAGCAGCACACCTAACTATGGCTACACCTTC. Amino acids: CASSTPNYGYTF.